The 17 T cell receptor beta chains below all came from one sample that was sequenced in a study of vaccination effects on CD4 cells after COVID-19. Produced via immunoSEQ multiplex PCR; TCRdb's table is partial and in-frame only. Among 50,000 to 65,000 clones listed, around 80% were seen once. Expansion of antigen-specific CD4+ T cells with viral peptide pools was carried out by the ViraFEST assay before sequencing. The culture ran for 10 days before CD4+ T cells were isolated. Their antigens remain unidentified. Sequencing used CD4+ T cells from PBMCs cultured with HCoV-229E spike peptides, obtained before COVID-19 vaccination. These receptors were collected from a human donor who received a COVID-19 vaccine.

V gene TRBV7-3 combines with J gene TRBJ2-2; D perhaps matches TRBD2 (5 bases). Per the germline V gene, CDR1 is SGHTA and CDR2 is FQGTGA. The CDR3 runs to 16 residues. Trimming removed 6 bases from V and 2 bases from J, with 16 bases in between. CDR3 sequence (DNA): TGTGCCAGCAGTACAGAGAGAGGGTCAAACACCGGGGAGCTGTTTTTT. Translation gives CASSTERGSNTGELFF.

The genes are TRBV10-1 and TRBJ1-2, with D possibly matching TRBD1 (6 bases). V was cut by 7 bases and J by 4 bases, with 19 bases left in between. Germline assignment: CDR1 WNHNN and CDR2 SYGVQD (reference sequence). The CDR3 contains 15 residues. The CDR3 loop reads CASTVRGRARYGYTF. The CDR3 nucleotides read TGCGCCAGCACGGTCCGGGGGCGCGCCCGCTATGGCTACACCTTC.

The chain recombines TRBV6-1 with TRBJ1-2, with TRBD1 matching 7 bases. This CDR3 contains 15 residues. The V gene's germline CDR1 is MNHNS and CDR2 SASEGT. V was clipped by 2 bases and J by 6 bases; unmatched bases: 9. The chain's CDR3 is CASSERGQRLNGYTF. The DNA for the CDR3 is TGTGCCAGCAGTGAACGGGGACAGAGGCTCAATGGCTACACCTTC.

The V and J genes are TRBV5-1 and TRBJ2-5; 8 nucleotides align to TRBD1. Germline lookup yields CDR1 SGHRS and CDR2 YFSETQ. The CDR3 length is 15 residues. V shed 0 bases and J 5 bases; nucleotides not matched to a gene: 6. CDR3 sequence (DNA): TGCGCCAGCAGCTTGGTTACGGGACAGGAGGAGACCCAGTACTTC. Amino acid sequence: CASSLVTGQEETQYF.

The J gene is TRBJ1-1, the V gene TRBV21-1. TRBV21-1 is classified as a pseudogene. The CDR3 runs 15 residues. The CDR3 sequence: CASSSLLRSGTEAFF. CDR3 bases: TGTGCCAGCAGCAGTCTGTTGCGGTCCGGCACTGAAGCTTTCTTT.

V and J are TRBV5-1 and TRBJ2-7; 9 bases match TRBD1. Germline CDR1 and CDR2: SGHRS and YFSETQ. The CDR3 totals 14 residues. The V gene end was trimmed by 4 bases and the J gene end by 13 bases; junction bases not matched to a gene: 15. The DNA for the CDR3 is TGCGCCAGCAGCCCGGGACAGGGCGGTGTTCTAGACTACGTC. This sequence encodes CASSPGQGGVLDYV.

The chain has TRBV7-2 and TRBJ2-2; no firm D call. Per germline, CDR1 SGHTA and CDR2 FQGNSA. The CDR3 consists of 14 residues. The V end lost 2 bases, the J end lost 2 bases, and 6 bases lay between the germline ends. CDR3: CASSLNGNTGELFF. The CDR3 DNA reads as TGTGCCAGCAGCTTAAACGGAAACACCGGGGAGCTGTTTTTT.

CDR3 residues: CASSEIPSTLDSRPQHF. The CDR3 region has the DNA TGTGCCAGCAGTGAAATTCCCTCGACCCTGGACAGTAGGCCCCAGCATTTT. V gene TRBV6-1 combines with J gene TRBJ1-5, with D perhaps TRBD1 (6 bases). CDR1 and CDR2 (germline): MNHNS, SASEGT. V was pared by 2 bases and J by 9 bases, with 23 bases between. The CDR3 is made up of 17 amino acids.

This clone was seen more than once but under ten times. The chain uses TRBV6-5 and TRBJ1-1, with 7 positions matching TRBD1. The CDR3 totals 13 residues. Germline trimming cut 6 bases from V and 1 base from J; bases unmatched to any gene: 2. Germline V gene lookup returns CDR1 MNHEY and CDR2 SVGAGI. The CDR3 loop is CASSRDRNTEAFF. For the CDR3, the DNA is TGTGCCAGCAGCAGGGACAGGAACACTGAAGCTTTCTTT.

The chain is built from TRBV5-1 and TRBJ1-2; 7 nucleotides match TRBD1. With V trimmed by 0 bases and J by 4 bases, 3 bases remained unmatched. CDR3 length: 14 residues. Germline-derived CDR1 and CDR2 are SGHRS and YFSETQ. CDR3 sequence (DNA): TGCGCCAGCAGCTTGGACAGGGGCACCTATGGCTACACCTTC. Translation: CASSLDRGTYGYTF.

The chain recombines TRBV11-2 with TRBJ2-5; 7 bases map to TRBD1. J gave up 3 bases and V 4 bases, and 8 bases lay outside the gene matches. There are 15 residues in the CDR3. The germline V gene has CDR1 SGHAT and CDR2 FQNNGV. The CDR3 bases are TGTGCCAGCAGCTCCCTGGACAGGTCTAAAGAGACCCAGTACTTC. This translates into CASSSLDRSKETQYF. The entire variable domain, with the rest obtained from reference TRBV11-2 and TRBJ2-5, is as follows: EAGVAQSPRYKIIEKRQSVAFWCNPISGHATLYWYQQILGQGPKLLIQFQNNGVVDDSQLPKDRFSAERLKGVDSTLKIQPAKLEDSAVYLCASSSLDRSKETQYFGPGTRLLVL.

The V and J genes are TRBV6-4 and TRBJ1-1; D is possibly TRBD1 (5 bases). Germline V gives CDR1 MRHNA, CDR2 SNTAGT. Trimming took 7 bases from V and 1 from J, leaving 13 bases between them. This CDR3 is 14 amino acids long. The CDR3 is CASKEGAQNTEAFF. The CDR3 DNA reads TGTGCCAGCAAGGAAGGGGCTCAGAACACTGAAGCTTTCTTT.

J is TRBJ1-2 and V is TRBV6-2 or TRBV6-3; 9 positions agree with TRBD1. The CDR3 is 14 amino acids. The J segment lost 5 bases and the V segment lost 6 bases, leaving 7 bases of the junction unmatched. CDR1 is MNHEY and CDR2 is SVGEGT in the germline V gene. In DNA, the CDR3 is TGTGCCAGCAGCACCGGACAGGGGAGGTATGGCTACACCTTC. Amino acids: CASSTGQGRYGYTF.

The V and J genes are TRBV2 and TRBJ1-3; the D gene is possibly TRBD1 (6 bases). The length of the CDR3 is 13 residues. V gave up 6 bases and J gave up 4 bases, with 10 bases separating them. Per germline, CDR1 SNHLY and CDR2 FYNNEI. This CDR3 reads CASRGTTGNTIYF. The DNA for the CDR3 is TGTGCCAGCAGGGGGACAACCGGAAACACCATATATTTT.

The genes are TRBV28 and TRBJ1-1; weak D call: TRBD1 (5 bases). CDR3 length equals 16 residues. The V end lost 3 bases, the J end lost 2 bases, and 16 bases lay between the germline ends. From germline, CDR1 is MDHEN and CDR2 SYDVKM. DNA of the CDR3: TGTGCCAGCAGTTTGGTGGGGCAGGTGGTAAACACTGAAGCTTTCTTT. This encodes CASSLVGQVVNTEAFF.

A single count supports this clone. CDR3 coding DNA: TGCGCCAGCAGCCAAGATGAGCTGGGACAGCGCACTTACTATGGCTACACCTTC. It is translated as CASSQDELGQRTYYGYTF. The chain has TRBV4-1 and TRBJ1-2, with 7 bases fitting TRBD1. Germline CDR1 reads MGHRA; CDR2 reads YSYEKL. CDR3 length: 18 amino acids. The ends lost 0 bases at V and 3 bases at J; junction bases unmatched: 13.

The chain employs TRBV6-2 or TRBV6-3 and TRBJ2-7, with 7 bases fitting TRBD1. The CDR3 totals 15 residues. CDR1 is MNHEY and CDR2 is SVGEGT in the germline V gene. Germline trimming cut 4 bases from V and 2 bases from J; bases unmatched to any gene: 8. CDR3 in DNA: TGTGCCAGCAGTTTTCGTGGGGGACAGACCTACGAGCAGTACGTC. It yields the protein CASSFRGGQTYEQYV.